This T cell receptor (beta chain) was obtained from a study of TET2 disruption in CD19-targeted CAR T cells. Points on this clone: Its specificity is not known.

The assay was immunoSEQ multiplex PCR, and TCRdb's table has in-frame clones only and misses some. The data include around 27,000 clones; the top ten clones carry more than 1.5%. Treatment indicated: autologous CTL019 cells: CD19 CAR with 4-1BB and CD3 zeta domains. TCR zeta and 4-1BB domains were built into the CD19 CAR. T cells for CTL019 manufacturing were collected from peripheral blood by leukapheresis. The source was CD8- CAR+ T cells sorted from cultured blood T cells, collected for CD19 CAR T cell therapy. Subset meaning: CD8-negative CAR-positive T cells from the infusion product. The sequence derives from an older man with chronic lymphocytic leukemia.

The CDR3 sequence: CASSLAGTEKLFF. CDR3 bases read: TGTGCCAGCAGCTTGGCCGGGACAGAAAAG. V is TRBV5-5 and J is TRBJ2-2; TRBD1 aligns across 7 bases. The sequence runs out 3 residues before the end of the CDR3; the remainder is reconstructed from the germline J gene. This CDR3 comprises 13 residues. Germline CDR1 and CDR2: SGHKS and YYEKEE (reference sequence). The complete variable domain, with remaining parts taken from reference TRBV5-5 and TRBJ2-2, reads DAGVTQSPTHLIKTRGQQVTLRCSPISGHKSVSWYQQVLGQGPQFIFQYYEKEERGRGNFPDRFSARQFPNYSSELNVNALLLGDSALYLCASSLAGTEKLFFGEGSRLTVL.